What follows are 25 T cell receptor beta chains derived from one specimen sequenced in a study of blood T cell repertoires in COVID-19. Sequenced by immunoSEQ multiplex PCR; TCRdb stores in-frame clones only, minus some. The data contain 210,000 or so clones, 84% of them seen just once; the ten biggest clones take up about 7.8%. The sequencing input was peripheral blood. Source of these receptors: a woman older than 75 with COVID-19, enrolled during active disease.

J is TRBJ1-2 and V is TRBV28; perhaps TRBD1 as D (5 bases). The CDR3 spans 11 residues. The germline V gene has CDR1 MDHEN and CDR2 SYDVKM. Trimming took 1 base from V and 13 from J, leaving 10 bases between them. For the CDR3, the DNA is TGTGCCAGCAGTTTATCCAGGGATTGCACCTTC. Translating it yields CASSLSRDCTF.

The V gene is TRBV4-1, the J gene TRBJ2-1; TRBD1 agrees at 9 bases. The CDR3 runs to 14 residues. The trim removed 5 bases at V and 10 bases at J, leaving 9 bases unmatched. Germline CDR1 MGHRA, CDR2 YSYEKL. The CDR3 spells CASSFGQGSGEQFF. CDR3 nucleotide sequence: TGCGCCAGCAGCTTCGGACAGGGGTCGGGAGAGCAGTTCTTC.

V gene TRBV19 combines with J gene TRBJ2-5; D gene unclear. There are 12 residues in the CDR3. The V gene lost 5 bases and the J gene lost 5 bases, with 9 bases spanning the gap. Germline-derived CDR1 and CDR2 are LNHDA and SQIVND (reference sequence). In nucleotides, the CDR3 is TGTGCCAGTAGTCCCGGCGGTGAGACCCAGTACTTC. This sequence encodes CASSPGGETQYF.

This chain connects TRBV21-1 to TRBJ2-7; the tabulated D call, TRBD1, remains unverified against the DNA. TRBV21-1 represents a pseudogene. The CDR3 spans 15 residues. The CDR3 loop is CASSKEGRGQEEQYF. The CDR3 DNA reads as TGTGCCAGCAGCAAAGAGGGCAGGGGGCAGGAGGAGCAGTACTTC.

This clone was observed a few times. The V gene is TRBV3-1 (or the pseudogene TRBV3-2), the J gene TRBJ1-1; D is uncertain. The CDR3 is made up of 15 amino acids. Trimming took 1 base from V and 5 from J, leaving 14 bases between them. Germline CDR1 is LGHDT and CDR2 is YNNKEL (reference sequence). The CDR3 here is CASSQGMGRETEAFF. CDR3 nucleotide sequence: TGTGCCAGCAGCCAAGGGATGGGGAGGGAAACTGAAGCTTTCTTT.

The chain combines TRBV6-5 with TRBJ1-6; D ambiguous. Germline-derived CDR1 and CDR2 are MNHEY and SVGAGI. The germline V and J ends were trimmed by 4 bases and 10 bases, with 8 bases remaining between them. The CDR3 runs to 12 residues. This CDR3 reads CASSSTGSPLHF. The DNA for the CDR3 is TGTGCCAGCAGTTCGACCGGGTCACCCCTCCACTTT.

J is TRBJ1-1 and V is TRBV6-1; no reliable D call. The CDR3 consists of 14 residues. Germline V gene sequence: CDR1 MNHNS, CDR2 SASEGT. Deletions cut 3 bases from V and 5 bases from J, with 13 bases between. Written as DNA, the CDR3 is TGTGCCAGCAGTGAGGCGGTCTCCTTAACTGAAGCTTTCTTT. Protein product: CASSEAVSLTEAFF.

This clone has just a few counts. V and J are TRBV2 and TRBJ2-1, with 14 bases lining up with TRBD2. V was clipped by 7 bases and J by 5 bases; unmatched bases: 7. Germline V gene lookup returns CDR1 SNHLY and CDR2 FYNNEI. This CDR3 comprises 16 residues. The CDR3 coding sequence is TGTGCCAGCACCCGGACTAGCGGGAGGAAAGACAATGAGCAGTTCTTC. It yields the protein CASTRTSGRKDNEQFF.

This clone is a singleton in its sample. The chain carries TRBV12-5 and TRBJ2-3, with a possible D match to TRBD1 (6 bases). The V and J ends lost 6 bases and 1 base respectively, with 11 bases between them. Germline V gene data show CDR1 as LGHNT and CDR2 as FRNRAP. CDR3 size: 14 residues. The CDR3 sequence: CASGDRFRTDTQYF. The CDR3 DNA follows: TGTGCTAGTGGCGACAGGTTTCGCACAGATACGCAGTATTTT.

The chain joins TRBV7-3 to TRBJ1-1; 7 positions agree with TRBD1. The V segment lost 1 base and the J segment 5 bases; nucleotides outside the gene matches: 1. This CDR3 is 13 amino acids long. Germline V lookup: CDR1 SGHTA, CDR2 FQGTGA. The CDR3 reads CASSLRDRTEAFF. DNA for the CDR3: TGTGCCAGCAGCTTAAGGGACAGAACTGAAGCTTTCTTT.

This clone was detected many times. The genes are TRBV3-1 (or the pseudogene TRBV3-2) and TRBJ1-2, with no clear D. Germline V CDR1 and CDR2: LGHDT, YNNKEL (reference sequence). V lost 0 bases to trimming and J lost 13 bases, with 12 bases between them. This CDR3 spans 12 amino acids. CDR3 in amino acids: CASSQDTGGGTF. The CDR3, as DNA: TGTGCCAGCAGCCAAGATACGGGAGGCGGCACCTTC.

The CDR3 protein is CATNRGGYEQYF. The CDR3 DNA follows: TGTGCCACTAACAGGGGCGGATACGAGCAGTACTTC. The chain recombines TRBV6-5 with TRBJ2-7; 7 nucleotides match TRBD1. Trimming removed 10 bases from V and 4 bases from J; junction bases left unmatched: 7. Per germline, CDR1 MNHEY and CDR2 SVGAGI. The CDR3 sequence is 12 residues long.

The chain carries TRBV6-6 and TRBJ1-5; possible D gene TRBD1, 6 bases. Germline V gene lookup returns CDR1 MNHNY and CDR2 SVGAGI (reference sequence). The CDR3 length is 13 residues. Between the trimmed V and J ends, which lost 7 bases and 5 bases, there was a span of 12 bases. The CDR3 region is CASIQGPYQPQHF. The CDR3 region has the DNA TGTGCCAGCATCCAGGGGCCCTATCAGCCCCAGCATTTT.

This clone was counted a single time. Other DNA variants within this sample encode the same CDR3. The chain's CDR3 is CASSFGGSTDTQYF. Written as DNA, the CDR3 is TGCGCCAGCAGCTTCGGGGGGTCAACAGATACGCAGTATTTT. This rearrangement joins TRBV5-1 to TRBJ2-3; 7 bases agree with TRBD2. The CDR3 is 14 amino acids. Trimming at V came to 2 bases and at J to 3 bases, leaving 3 bases not matched to a gene. Germline V gene sequence: CDR1 SGHRS, CDR2 YFSETQ.

In DNA form, the CDR3 reads TGCGCCAGCAGCTTTGGCCTAGCGGACCGAGAGACCCAGTACTTC. It encodes CASSFGLADRETQYF. V usage is TRBV5-1 and J usage is TRBJ2-5, with 7 positions matching TRBD2. The CDR3 loop spans 15 amino acids. Per the germline V gene, CDR1 is SGHRS and CDR2 is YFSETQ. The V segment lost 2 bases and the J segment 4 bases; nucleotides outside the gene matches: 8.

This chain joins TRBV29-1 and TRBJ1-2; TRBD1 agrees at 8 bases. The V segment lost 4 bases and the J segment 6 bases; nucleotides outside the gene matches: 10. The CDR3 spans 14 residues. Looked up from germline, CDR1 is SQVTM and CDR2 is ANQGSEA. The CDR3 loop reads CSVVGGQGANGYTF. The CDR3 region has the DNA TGCAGCGTTGTAGGGGGGCAGGGGGCAAATGGCTACACCTTC.

The CDR3 sequence is CASSQLWTSGLNTGELFF. The CDR3 DNA reads TGCGCCAGCAGCCAACTTTGGACTAGCGGTTTGAACACCGGGGAGCTGTTTTTT. This sequence joins TRBV4-1 and TRBJ2-2; 10 positions match TRBD2. The V segment lost 2 bases and the J segment 1 base; nucleotides outside the gene matches: 7. CDR3 length equals 18 residues. Germline V CDR1 and CDR2: MGHRA, YSYEKL.

The V and J genes are TRBV6-1 and TRBJ2-2, with 7 bases matching TRBD1. The trim removed 3 bases at V and 3 bases at J, leaving 4 bases unmatched. Germline CDR1 and CDR2: MNHNS and SASEGT. The CDR3 has 15 residues. CDR3 protein: CASSEDRWDTGELFF. The CDR3 region has the DNA TGTGCCAGCAGTGAGGACAGGTGGGACACCGGGGAGCTGTTTTTT.

The V call is TRBV4-1, the J call TRBJ1-1; tentative D call: TRBD1 (6 bases). Germline CDR1 MGHRA, CDR2 YSYEKL. The length of the CDR3 is 14 residues. V dropped 4 bases and J dropped 1 base, with 10 bases sitting between them. CDR3 residues: CASSLGTRNTEAFF. For the CDR3, the DNA is TGCGCCAGCAGCCTTGGGACACGGAACACTGAAGCTTTCTTT.

The V and J genes are TRBV27 and TRBJ2-1; TRBD2 matches 9 bases. Germline CDR1 MNHEY, CDR2 SMNVEV (reference sequence). The CDR3 has 16 residues. With V trimmed by 3 bases and J by 6 bases, 9 bases remained unmatched. CDR3 sequence (DNA): TGTGCCAGCAGTTTCCTTTCTGGGACTAGCCTCAATGAGCAGTTCTTC. This encodes CASSFLSGTSLNEQFF.

The chain links TRBV19 to TRBJ2-3, with D possibly matching TRBD2 (7 bases). Trimming removed 3 bases from V and 5 bases from J, with 18 bases in between. Germline loops: CDR1 LNHDA, CDR2 SQIVND (reference sequence). CDR3 length: 16 residues. The CDR3 nucleotides are TGTGCCAGTAGTATCGGTAGGGGGGGACTATTAGATACGCAGTATTTT. Its translation is CASSIGRGGLLDTQYF.

The chain uses TRBV29-1 and TRBJ1-2; D gene ambiguous. This CDR3 has 12 amino acids. Germline V gene lookup returns CDR1 SQVTM and CDR2 ANQGSEA. The V end was cut by 5 bases, the J end by 4 bases, with 11 bases between. The CDR3 DNA reads TGCAGCGTTCGGCCTGGCGGCTATGGCTACACCTTC. It codes for CSVRPGGYGYTF.

The genes are TRBV6-6 and TRBJ2-7, with unresolved D. Germline values: CDR1 MNHNY, CDR2 SVGAGI (reference sequence). The V end lost 0 bases, the J end lost 2 bases, and 11 bases lay between the germline ends. This CDR3 has 15 residues. CDR3 sequence (DNA): TGTGCCAGCAGTTACTCCTCGGCGGCAACCTACGAGCAGTACTTC. It encodes CASSYSSAATYEQYF.

The chain recombines TRBV28 with TRBJ1-1, with TRBD1 identical over 9 bases. The CDR3 length is 15 residues. Per the germline V gene, CDR1 is MDHEN and CDR2 is SYDVKM. V shed 4 bases and J 10 bases; nucleotides not matched to a gene: 13. CDR3 sequence reads: CASSSPTGGPIPAFF. CDR3 sequence (DNA): TGTGCCAGCAGTTCCCCAACAGGGGGCCCTATCCCAGCTTTCTTT.

V is TRBV7-3 and J is TRBJ2-3; 8 bases map to TRBD2. Germline assignment: CDR1 SGHTA and CDR2 FQGTGA. This CDR3 spans 15 amino acids. With 2 bases clipped from V and 3 bases from J, the junction kept 4 bases outside the gene matches. This CDR3 is CASSLGGGRTDTQYF. DNA of the CDR3: TGTGCCAGCAGCTTAGGCGGGGGGAGGACAGATACGCAGTATTTT.